A single sample is the source of the 32 T cell receptor beta chains below, sequenced in a study of early T cells in non-severe SARS-CoV-2 infection. TCRdb passed the 5' RACE reads through MiXCR, listing each CDR3 protein once. The sample holds 25,000 to 30,000 distinct CDR3 sequences, about 6% seen once. Specimen: whole blood, collected at baseline. The receptors derive from an adult who was a healthcare worker with PCR-confirmed SARS-CoV-2 infection or an uninfected control (not recorded which).

This clonotype was seen many times. This rearrangement joins TRBV24-1 to TRBJ1-6; D gene unclear. The CDR3 consists of 13 residues. V gave up 9 bases and J gave up 6 bases, with 11 bases separating them. Germline CDR1 and CDR2: KGHDR and SFDVKD. Written as DNA, the CDR3 is TGTGCCACCCAACAAGCAGCTAATTCACCCCTCCACTTT. This sequence encodes CATQQAANSPLHF.

This clonotype occurred many times. The chain combines TRBV30 with TRBJ1-5, with D possibly TRBD1 on 5 matching bases. V was trimmed by 0 bases and J by 2 bases, leaving 11 bases between them. CDR1 is GTSNPN and CDR2 is SVGIG in the germline V gene (reference sequence). This CDR3 spans 15 amino acids. The CDR3 nucleotides read TGTGCCTGGAGTGTGGGGCAGGTTGGCAATCAGCCCCAGCATTTT. Amino acid sequence: CAWSVGQVGNQPQHF.

This clonotype was seen at least ten times. The V gene is TRBV7-2, the J gene TRBJ2-4, with 7 bases matching TRBD2. The J segment lost 10 bases and the V segment lost 0 bases, leaving 3 bases of the junction unmatched. This CDR3 has 13 amino acids. Germline CDR1 is SGHTA and CDR2 is FQGNSA. This CDR3 is CASSLASGEIQYF. The CDR3 nucleotides read TGTGCCAGCAGCTTAGCGAGCGGGGAAATTCAGTACTTC. The variable domain in full, completed from reference TRBV7-2 and TRBJ2-4, reads GAGVSQSPSNKVTEKGKDVELRCDPISGHTALYWYRQSLGQGLEFLIYFQGNSAPDKSGLPSDRFSAERTGGSVSTLTIQRTQQEDSAVYLCASSLASGEIQYFGAGTRLSVL.

This clonotype was counted ten times or more. The rearrangement links TRBV7-8 to TRBJ1-2; 7 bases line up with TRBD1. There are 15 residues in the CDR3. Germline CDR1 and CDR2: SGHVS and FQNEAQ. V gave up 5 bases and J gave up 4 bases; unmatched junction bases: 10. The CDR3 DNA reads TGTGCCAGCAGCCCCTACAGGGGCCCTCTCTATGGCTACACCTTC. Protein sequence: CASSPYRGPLYGYTF.

V gene TRBV4-1 combines with J gene TRBJ1-5; a weak D match, TRBD1 (6 bases). The V and J ends lost 3 bases and 3 bases respectively, with 12 bases between them. Per the germline V gene, CDR1 is MGHRA and CDR2 is YSYEKL. This CDR3 is 15 amino acids long. The chain's CDR3 is CASSQTQGPNQPQHF. The CDR3 DNA sequence: TGCGCCAGCAGCCAGACACAGGGACCCAATCAGCCCCAGCATTTT.

This clonotype has a count of ten or more. The chain carries TRBV9 and TRBJ2-3; the D gene could be TRBD1 or TRBD2 (5 bases each). The CDR3 runs 15 residues. Deletions cut 0 bases from V and 0 bases from J, with 8 bases between. Germline CDR1 SGDLS, CDR2 YYNGEE. Here the CDR3 DNA reads TGTGCCAGCAGCGTAGACTGGGGGAGCACAGATACGCAGTATTTT. It specifies CASSVDWGSTDTQYF.

The sample holds many counts of this clonotype. This chain links TRBV6-6 with TRBJ1-1; 11 positions agree with TRBD1. Germline CDR1 MNHNY, CDR2 SVGAGI (reference sequence). The length of the CDR3 is 12 residues. Trimming removed 6 bases from V and 11 bases from J; junction bases left unmatched: 5. This chain's CDR3 is CASSRTGGYAFF. CDR3 coding DNA: TGTGCCAGCAGCCGGACAGGGGGCTATGCTTTCTTT.

Ten or more counts support this clonotype. This sequence joins TRBV20-1 and TRBJ2-7; TRBD2 agrees at 9 bases. Trimming took 4 bases from V and 6 from J; bases not matched to a gene: 10. This CDR3 region has 14 residues. Germline V gene lookup returns CDR1 DFQATT and CDR2 SNEGSKA (reference sequence). DNA for the CDR3: TGCAGTGCTACTGGCGGGGGGGCCAACTTCGAGCAGTACTTC. Amino acid sequence: CSATGGGANFEQYF.

This clonotype turned up a few times. V and J are TRBV13 and TRBJ2-7, with 7 bases that match TRBD1. V gave up 5 bases and J gave up 6 bases; unmatched junction bases: 7. The CDR3 consists of 13 residues. Germline V gene lookup returns CDR1 PRHDT and CDR2 FYEKMQ (reference sequence). This CDR3 is CASSPRQGSEQYF. The CDR3 DNA follows: TGTGCCAGCAGCCCCCGACAGGGATCCGAGCAGTACTTC.

In its sample, this clonotype was seen many times. J is TRBJ2-1 and V is TRBV5-1; TRBD2 aligns across 7 bases. The junction had 11 bases not matched to a gene; V was cut back by 2 bases and J by 6 bases. This CDR3 spans 16 amino acids. Per the germline V gene, CDR1 is SGHRS and CDR2 is YFSETQ. CDR3: CASSLVSQGGGNEQFF. In nucleotides, the CDR3 is TGCGCCAGCAGCTTAGTTTCCCAAGGCGGGGGCAATGAGCAGTTCTTC.

This clonotype has ten or more counts. V gene TRBV27 combines with J gene TRBJ1-1; tentatively, D is TRBD1 (6 bases). The germline V gene has CDR1 MNHEY and CDR2 SMNVEV (reference sequence). V lost 4 bases, J lost 7 bases, and 7 bases lay in between. This CDR3 has 11 residues. This CDR3 reads CASSSQGEAFF. The DNA for the CDR3 is TGTGCCAGCAGTTCACAGGGTGAAGCTTTCTTT.

This clonotype was seen many times. The chain has TRBV20-1 and TRBJ1-6; TRBD1 is a possible D gene (5 bases). V lost 0 bases to trimming and J lost 0 bases, with 15 bases between them. CDR1 is DFQATT and CDR2 is SNEGSKA in the germline V gene (reference sequence). The CDR3 runs to 18 residues. The CDR3 protein is CSARDPRDGSSYNSPLHF. In DNA form, the CDR3 reads TGCAGTGCTAGAGATCCCCGGGACGGCAGCTCCTATAATTCACCCCTCCACTTT.

This clonotype was recorded a few times. The gene calls are TRBV19 and TRBJ2-2, with a weak D call TRBD2 (5 bases). With 5 bases removed from V and 0 bases from J, the gap between germline ends came to 10 bases. Germline V CDR1 and CDR2: LNHDA, SQIVND (reference sequence). This CDR3 contains 15 residues. CDR3 sequence (DNA): TGTGCCAGTAGTGATTATAGCGCGAACACCGGGGAGCTGTTTTTT. This sequence encodes CASSDYSANTGELFF.

The chain recombines TRBV7-2 with TRBJ2-5, with D possibly TRBD2 on 6 matching bases. Trimming took 3 bases from V and 6 from J, leaving 11 bases between them. The CDR3 covers 13 residues. Germline-derived CDR1 and CDR2 are SGHTA and FQGNSA. CDR3 bases: TGTGCCAGCAGCTTCACCGGGACTCAGACCCAGTACTTC. Translated, it gives CASSFTGTQTQYF.

This clonotype was observed at least ten times. The chain is built from TRBV12-3 or TRBV12-4 and TRBJ2-3; no clear D gene. The length of the CDR3 is 14 residues. V was shortened by 3 bases and J by 0 bases, with 7 bases between the two germline ends. CDR3 coding DNA: TGTGCCAGCAGTTTCTTCTTTAGCACAGATACGCAGTATTTT. Translation: CASSFFFSTDTQYF.

At least ten counts were recorded for this clonotype. The chain is built from TRBV5-4 and TRBJ2-1; TRBD2 agrees at 10 bases. The V and J ends lost 3 bases and 7 bases, in that order; junction bases with no gene match: 7. The CDR3 covers 15 residues. Per the germline V gene, CDR1 is SGHNT and CDR2 is YYREEE (reference sequence). The CDR3 DNA reads TGTGCCAGCAGCTCGCTAGCGGGAGTAGGTAATGAGCAGTTCTTC. As protein: CASSSLAGVGNEQFF.

This chain links TRBV10-3 with TRBJ1-6, with TRBD1 as a possible D gene (6 bases). Germline assignment: CDR1 ENHRY and CDR2 SYGVKD. CDR3 length: 12 residues. The CDR3 here is CVARTVNSPLHF. The CDR3 bases are TGTGTCGCCAGGACAGTTAATTCACCCCTCCACTTT.

At least ten counts were recorded for this clonotype. The J gene is TRBJ2-1, the V gene TRBV29-1, with D perhaps matching TRBD2 (6 bases). The length of the CDR3 is 13 residues. Trimming left V 7 bases short and J 0 bases short, with 10 bases between. Germline V gene sequence: CDR1 SQVTM, CDR2 ANQGSEA. The CDR3 is CSGRESSYNEQFF. CDR3 nucleotide sequence: TGCAGCGGCCGGGAGAGCTCCTACAATGAGCAGTTCTTC.

This clonotype occurred many times. The chain is built from TRBV21-1 and TRBJ2-1; whether TRBD1, the table's D call, matches the DNA was not checked. TRBV21-1 is designated a pseudogene. The CDR3 loop spans 17 amino acids. CDR3 nucleotides: TGTGCCAGCAGCCCCCGAGGGGACAGGGAATTCTACAATGAGCAGTTCTTC. Its protein is CASSPRGDREFYNEQFF.

The CDR3 is CASSSSLNSPLHF. CDR3 coding DNA: TGTGCCAGCAGCTCAAGCCTCAATTCACCCCTCCACTTT. This rearrangement joins TRBV7-3 to TRBJ1-6; D ambiguous. V gave up 4 bases and J gave up 7 bases, with 8 bases separating them. Germline CDR1 SGHTA, CDR2 FQGTGA. The CDR3 has 13 residues. Full variable domain (missing parts from reference TRBV7-3 and TRBJ1-6): GAGVSQTPSNKVTEKGKYVELRCDPISGHTALYWYRQSLGQGPEFLIYFQGTGAADDSGLPNDRFFAVRPEGSVSTLKIQRTERGDSAVYLCASSSSLNSPLHFGNGTRLTVT.

At least ten counts were recorded for this clonotype. The chain combines TRBV30 with TRBJ1-2; 7 nucleotides align to TRBD1. V trimming: 5 bases; J trimming: 1 base; junction bases outside the gene matches: 4. The germline V gene has CDR1 GTSNPN and CDR2 SVGIG (reference sequence). This CDR3 spans 13 amino acids. CDR3 in amino acids: CAWARDSNYGYTF. CDR3 sequence (DNA): TGTGCCTGGGCCCGGGACAGTAACTATGGCTACACCTTC.

This clonotype appeared many times. The chain combines TRBV20-1 with TRBJ2-2, with 8 bases aligning to TRBD1. From germline, CDR1 is DFQATT and CDR2 SNEGSKA (reference sequence). CDR3 length equals 15 residues. V was pared by 6 bases and J by 4 bases, with 10 bases of the junction left unmatched. This CDR3 is CSATRGPLGTGELFF. Here the CDR3 DNA reads TGCAGTGCGACCAGGGGGCCCTTGGGCACCGGGGAGCTGTTTTTT.

This clonotype was observed at least ten times. This rearrangement joins TRBV20-1 to TRBJ2-5; TRBD2 matches at 7 bases. V gave up 5 bases and J gave up 3 bases; unmatched junction bases: 6. Germline V lookup: CDR1 DFQATT, CDR2 SNEGSKA (reference sequence). CDR3 size: 13 residues. The CDR3: CSAEVGGKETQYF. For the CDR3, the DNA is TGCAGTGCTGAGGTCGGGGGGAAAGAGACCCAGTACTTC.

This clonotype has a count of ten or more. V and J are TRBV12-3 or TRBV12-4 and TRBJ2-7; no definite D call. This CDR3 has 14 residues. Trimming removed 3 bases at V and 2 bases at J, with 11 bases between. CDR3 DNA sequence: TGTGCCAGCAGTTTTAGGGCGATTGCCTACGAGCAGTACTTC. This sequence encodes CASSFRAIAYEQYF.

The chain is built from TRBV12-3 or TRBV12-4 and TRBJ1-1; possible D gene TRBD1, 6 bases. The CDR3 contains 12 residues. The V and J ends lost 1 base and 11 bases respectively, with 11 bases between them. CDR3 in DNA: TGTGCCAGCAGTTTAGTTAGGGGGTTGGCTTTCTTT. Translated, it gives CASSLVRGLAFF.

This clonotype was seen ten or more times. The chain joins TRBV19 to TRBJ2-2, with 8 bases matching TRBD2. The germline V gene has CDR1 LNHDA and CDR2 SQIVND (reference sequence). The length of the CDR3 is 15 residues. V was clipped by 5 bases and J by 5 bases; unmatched bases: 7. CDR3 residues: CASSLQAGVTGELFF. The CDR3 DNA is TGTGCCAGTAGTCTTCAAGCGGGAGTTACCGGGGAGCTGTTTTTT.

Regarding this clonotype: A much bigger clone sits one base away, suggesting this may be a read error. The chain links TRBV4-2 to TRBJ1-1; 7 nucleotides line up with TRBD1. The germline gives CDR1 LGHNA, CDR2 YNFKEQ. J gave up 4 bases and V 5 bases, and 7 bases lay outside the gene matches. The CDR3 spans 14 residues. CDR3 residues: CASSEDRTSTEAFF. The DNA for the CDR3 is TGTGCCAGCAGCGAGGACAGGACGAGCACTGAAGCTTTCTTT.

In its sample, this clonotype was seen many times. V and J are TRBV3-1 and TRBJ1-5; tentative D call: TRBD1 (6 bases). The V gene's germline CDR1 is LGHDT and CDR2 YNNKEL (reference sequence). The CDR3 extends over 15 amino acids. The V and J ends lost 5 bases and 0 bases respectively, with 11 bases between them. CDR3 region: CASSRTADSNQPQHF. As DNA, the CDR3 is TGTGCCAGCAGCAGGACAGCGGATAGCAATCAGCCCCAGCATTTT. The full variable domain, in which reference TRBV3-1 and TRBJ1-5 provide the parts outside the CDR3, is DTAVSQTPKYLVTQMGNDKSIKCEQNLGHDTMYWYKQDSKKFLKIMFSYNNKELIINETVPNRFSPKSPDKAHLNLHINSLELGDSAVYFCASSRTADSNQPQHFGDGTRLSIL.

This clonotype was observed a handful of times. DNA for the CDR3: TGTGCCAGCAGCTTAGTTCGGGGGAGTACTGAAGCTTTCTTT. Amino acids: CASSLVRGSTEAFF. V usage is TRBV11-2 and J usage is TRBJ1-1; D is perhaps TRBD1 (5 bases). The CDR3 has 14 amino acids. V shed 1 base and J shed 5 bases, with 11 bases lying between them. Germline values: CDR1 SGHAT, CDR2 FQNNGV.

This clonotype showed up many times. The CDR3 coding sequence is TGTGCTAGTGGTTTGGGGAGTCTGAGAAATTCACCCCTCCACTTT. It yields the protein CASGLGSLRNSPLHF. The chain uses TRBV12-5 and TRBJ1-6; D is unclear. The length of the CDR3 is 15 residues. Trimming removed 1 base from V and 7 bases from J, with 11 bases in between. Germline V gives CDR1 LGHNT, CDR2 FRNRAP.

Many counts were recorded for this clonotype. The chain recombines TRBV20-1 with TRBJ1-1; 8 bases are shared with TRBD1. CDR3 length equals 12 residues. CDR1 is DFQATT and CDR2 is SNEGSKA in the germline V gene (reference sequence). With 3 bases clipped from V and 3 bases from J, the junction kept 0 bases outside the gene matches. The CDR3 DNA reads TGCAGTGCTAGGACAGGGGACACTGAAGCTTTCTTT. This gives the protein CSARTGDTEAFF.

This clonotype was observed many times. CDR3 region: CAWSTGHFTGELFF. The CDR3 coding sequence is TGTGCCTGGAGCACGGGACACTTCACCGGGGAGCTGTTTTTT. The chain recombines TRBV30 with TRBJ2-2; D is possibly TRBD1 (6 bases). The CDR3 contains 14 residues. Germline assignment: CDR1 GTSNPN and CDR2 SVGIG (reference sequence). V lost 3 bases, J lost 4 bases, and 12 bases lay in between.